This TCR beta chain was sequenced during a study of PD-L1 blockade in urothelial cancer. Overall study: Patients' prior chemotherapy regimens numbered 0 to 3.

Germline V gene lookup returns CDR1 LNHDA and CDR2 SQIVND (reference sequence). Trimming at V came to 1 base and at J to 4 bases, leaving 3 bases not matched to a gene. The CDR3 spans 16 residues. Synthetic spike-ins, TCR analog templates, were added into each PCR. Sequencing was performed with immunoSEQ multiplex PCR; in TCRdb, only in-frame clones are kept and a portion is missing. The table shows more than 45,000 clones, with roughly 75% occurring only once. In its sample, this clone was seen once. As for time point: pretreatment peripheral blood. All patients carried locally advanced or metastatic urothelial carcinoma.

The source material was PBMCs, sampled around atezolizumab (anti-PD-L1) treatment. This clonotype originated in a man between 65 and 85 years old with urothelial cancer. This rearrangement joins TRBV19 to TRBJ2-5; 13 bases align to TRBD2. The CDR3: CASSIGGTSGIETQYF. CDR3 in DNA: TGTGCCAGTAGTATAGGGGGGACTAGCGGGATAGAGACCCAGTACTTC.